This T cell receptor beta chain was captured by sequencing in a study of blood T cell repertoires in COVID-19. Background on the study: COVID-19 samples collected from the United States, Italy and Spain covered acute and convalescent phases. The cDNA or gDNA used as material had been derived from T cells, B-cell-depleted T cells, or PBMCs.

TCRdb's table, derived via immunoSEQ multiplex PCR, lists solely in-frame clones and lacks some. The sample lists approximately 230,000 clones; just under 85% were seen once. The TCR originated in a man aged 35-49 years who had recovered from COVID-19. The sequenced sample was PBMCs or T cells enriched from blood (not recorded which).

The CDR3 sequence: CAGGQRLGGREQYF. Written as DNA, the CDR3 is TGTGCCGGGGGCCAACGATTAGGGGGCCGCGAGCAGTACTTC. This rearrangement joins TRBV5-5 to TRBJ2-7, with 7 bases that match TRBD1. Germline CDR1 and CDR2: SGHKS and YYEKEE (reference sequence). This CDR3 spans 14 amino acids. V was clipped by 10 bases and J by 6 bases; unmatched bases: 16.